These T cell receptor beta chains were read from a single sample in a study of OX40 agonist ivuxolimab in advanced cancers. Generated by immunoSEQ multiplex PCR, the TCRdb table keeps only in-frame clones and is missing some. The repertoire has fewer than 15,000 clones, 75% to 90% of them found once; the top ten carry less than 25%. Here the sequenced sample was CD4+ or CD8+ T cells sorted from blood, taken in a trial of the OX40 agonist ivuxolimab. The source of these receptors is an adult with an advanced solid tumor such as melanoma, head and neck, liver or kidney cancer. The CDR3 runs from the conserved cysteine through the conserved F or W. The order of the fields is J gene, D gene, V gene, clone size, CDR3 DNA, CDR3 protein. A D gene is named only where the DNA matches it firmly. Clone size is stated in some rows and not others, as once, few, many or a class when expanded.

>TRBJ2-1|TRBD2|TRBV28|NA
TGTGCCAGCAGTTCCTCATTTACATCTAGCGGTAACTCCTACAATGAGCAGTTCTTC
CASSSSFTSSGNSYNEQFF
>TRBJ2-7|TRBD1|TRBV5-1|once
TGCGCCAGCACCCTACCGGGACAGGGGACTGAGCAGTACTTC
CASTLPGQGTEQYF
>TRBJ1-2|NA|TRBV29-1|NA
TGCAGCGCGGACAGTAATTTCGATGGCTACACCTTC
CSADSNFDGYTF
>TRBJ1-5|NA|TRBV28|NA
TGTGCCAGCAGAGGGACATTCGACTATAGCAATCAGCCCCAGCATTTT
CASRGTFDYSNQPQHF
>TRBJ2-7|TRBD1|TRBV2|NA
TGTGCCAGCCATACCGGGACAGGGGGAGCCGAGCAGTACTTC
CASHTGTGGAEQYF
>TRBJ2-7|NA|TRBV27|few
TGTGCCAGCAGTTCGTATATTACCTACGAGCAGTACTTC
CASSSYITYEQYF
>TRBJ1-2|NA|TRBV2|few
TGTGCCAGCCAACCTGACGGGAAAGGCTACACCTTC
CASQPDGKGYTF
>TRBJ2-6|NA|TRBV6-5|once
TGTGCCAGCCGGGTGAGCTCTGGGGCCAACGTCCTGACTTTC
CASRVSSGANVLTF
>TRBJ2-3|NA|TRBV10-3|NA
TGTGCCATCAGTGCTGGCCCCTCCCGGGAGCCAGATACGCAGTATTTT
CAISAGPSREPDTQYF
>TRBJ1-2|NA|TRBV6-5|NA
TGTGCCAGCAGTGGACGTCGGGAGAGCTATGGCTACACCTTC
CASSGRRESYGYTF
>TRBJ2-7|NA|TRBV5-1|once
TGCGCCAGCAAGGTGATTGAGGGGATTACCTACGAGCAGTACTTC
CASKVIEGITYEQYF
>TRBJ2-3|TRBD1|TRBV7-6|NA
TGTGCCAGCAGTTTTCGCAGGGGGCTAATCACAGATACGCAGTATTTT
CASSFRRGLITDTQYF